Below, 15 T cell receptor beta chains from the same sample are listed, as sequenced in a study of T cell clonality in common variable immunodeficiency. Clones were sequenced by immunoSEQ multiplex PCR, and TCRdb holds only the in-frame ones, with some missing. The sample has 50,000 to 65,000 clones, none seen only once. The sequenced sample was peripheral blood mononuclear cells. All receptors derive from a person aged 18 to 75 in good health.

This clone came up many times. With the read ending 3 residues before the CDR3 end, the germline J gene is used to fill in that end. This sequence joins TRBV9 and TRBJ2-5; 8 bases agree with TRBD2. The CDR3 contains 15 residues. CDR1 and CDR2 (germline): SGDLS, YYNGEE. V shed 0 bases and J 3 bases; nucleotides not matched to a gene: 4. CDR3 DNA, as far as it was read: TGTGCCAGCAGCGTAGGCCCGGGACTAGAAGAGACC. It translates to CASSVGPGLEET. The CDR3 as a whole reads CASSVGPGLEETQYF.

This clone was recorded at least ten times. With the read ending 3 residues before the CDR3 end, the germline J gene is used to fill in that end. The chain links TRBV2 to TRBJ2-3; no clear D. The CDR3 runs 18 residues. With 4 bases removed from V and 4 bases from J, the gap between germline ends came to 24 bases. Germline V CDR1 and CDR2: SNHLY, FYNNEI. Here the CDR3 reads CASSGLEQESGGSDTQYF. CDR3 DNA (partial): TGTGCCAGCAGTGGCCTGGAACAAGAGTCAGGTGGCTCAGATACG.

This clone was counted at least ten times. The read ends 3 residues shy of where the CDR3 ends; the end is completed using the germline J gene. The chain employs TRBV5-4 and TRBJ1-6; the D gene is possibly TRBD1 (5 bases). The germline V gene has CDR1 SGHNT and CDR2 YYREEE (reference sequence). V shed 1 base and J shed 7 bases, with 15 bases lying between them. The CDR3 totals 16 residues. The CDR3 sequence is CASSLSSGSKNSPLHF. The CDR3 DNA, read in part, is TGTGCCAGCAGCTTGTCGTCAGGGTCTAAAAATTCACCC.

As for this clone: With the read ending 3 residues before the CDR3 end, the germline J gene is used to fill in that end. The chain couples TRBV6-1 to TRBJ2-7; 7 bases match TRBD2. The V gene end was trimmed by 8 bases and the J gene end by 2 bases; junction bases not matched to a gene: 12. The germline V gene has CDR1 MNHNS and CDR2 SASEGT. The length of the CDR3 is 15 residues. CDR3 DNA (partial): TGTGCCAGCGGTGGGGGGGGAGGAGATCCCTACGAG. It encodes CASGGGGGDPYE. The CDR3 as a whole reads CASGGGGGDPYEQYF.

In this sample, this clone turned up many times. The read stops 3 residues short of the end of the CDR3; the missing end is completed from the germline J gene. The V call is TRBV7-2, the J call TRBJ2-7, with D possibly being TRBD1 (6 bases). CDR1 and CDR2 from the germline V gene are SGHTA and FQGNSA. V lost 3 bases and J lost 2, with 11 bases in between. The CDR3 loop spans 14 amino acids. Partial CDR3 DNA: TGTGCCAGCAGCTTGGTGACAGGAGCCTACGAG. Residues: CASSLVTGAYE. From start to end, the CDR3 is CASSLVTGAYEQYF. Full variable domain (outside the CDR3, taken from reference TRBV7-2 and TRBJ2-7): GAGVSQSPSNKVTEKGKDVELRCDPISGHTALYWYRQSLGQGLEFLIYFQGNSAPDKSGLPSDRFSAERTGGSVSTLTIQRTQQEDSAVYLCASSLVTGAYEQYFGPGTRLTVT.

The sample holds many counts of this clone. The observed sequence ends 3 residues before the CDR3 terminus, with the missing tail filled in from the germline J gene. The chain recombines TRBV7-3 with TRBJ1-1, with TRBD1 as a possible D gene (5 bases). Between the trimmed V and J ends, which lost 4 bases and 1 base, there was a span of 7 bases. CDR1 is SGHTA and CDR2 is FQGTGA in the germline V gene. The CDR3 has 13 amino acids. CDR3: CASSYTGNTEAFF. The DNA read from the CDR3 is TGTGCCAGCAGCTATACAGGGAACACTGAA.

In its sample, this clone was seen many times. The CDR3 is cut off 3 residues early in the read; its end comes from the germline J gene. The V call is TRBV28, the J call TRBJ1-5; D is possibly TRBD1 (6 bases). The CDR3 is made up of 16 amino acids. From germline, CDR1 is MDHEN and CDR2 SYDVKM. Trimming took off 3 bases at V and 0 bases at J, with 12 bases between the two ends. CDR3 bases read: TGTGCCAGCAGTTTGGTCCCAGGGGATAGCAATCAGCCC. Residues: CASSLVPGDSNQP. The full CDR3 sequence reads CASSLVPGDSNQPQHF.

Concerning this clone: The read ends 3 residues shy of where the CDR3 ends; the end is completed using the germline J gene. V gene TRBV18 combines with J gene TRBJ2-5; 7 nucleotides align to TRBD1. J lost 3 bases, V lost 6 bases, and 4 bases had no gene match. This CDR3 contains 13 residues. Germline CDR1 and CDR2: KGHSH and LQKENI. CDR3 sequence: CASSDRREETQYF. The covered CDR3 bases are TGTGCCAGCTCGGACAGGAGAGAAGAGACC.

This clone came up many times. The read finishes 3 residues shy of the CDR3 end, and the germline J gene is used to complete it. This chain links TRBV20-1 with TRBJ2-1, with D possibly being TRBD1 (5 bases). Germline V gives CDR1 DFQATT, CDR2 SNEGSKA (reference sequence). CDR3 size: 11 residues. Deletions cut 5 bases from V and 9 bases from J, with 11 bases between. Here the CDR3 reads CSAQGAGEQFF. Partial CDR3 DNA: TGCAGTGCTCAAGGGGCAGGTGAG.

This clone came up many times. The covered CDR3 bases are TGTGCCAGCAGAATCGACAGCCGCGGATCTGAA. The encoded protein is CASRIDSRGSE. The whole CDR3 sequence is CASRIDSRGSEAFF. The rearrangement uses TRBV2 and TRBJ1-1; a weak D match, TRBD1 (5 bases). The CDR3 end is not reached by the read, which stops 3 residues before it; the germline J gene fills it in. Trimming left V 6 bases short and J 6 bases short, with 17 bases between. The CDR3 is 14 amino acids. Per germline, CDR1 SNHLY and CDR2 FYNNEI.

With regard to this clone: The sequenced fragment ends 3 residues before the CDR3 boundary, so the rest is inferred from the germline J gene. The chain carries TRBV10-2 and TRBJ1-6; 7 bases are a match to TRBD1. The germline V gene has CDR1 WSHSY and CDR2 SAAADI. This CDR3 region has 15 residues. Trimming removed 6 bases from V and 2 bases from J; junction bases left unmatched: 4. The part of the CDR3 DNA that was read is TGCGCCAGCAGCCGGGACAGTACCTATAATTCACCC. Its translation: CASSRDSTYNSP. The complete CDR3 sequence is CASSRDSTYNSPLHF.

This clone was observed at least ten times. The DNA ends 3 residues before the CDR3 does, and the rest of the CDR3 is filled in from the germline J gene. The V call is TRBV2, the J call TRBJ1-2; possibly TRBD1 for D (6 bases). Between the trimmed V and J ends, which lost 5 bases and 7 bases, there was a span of 20 bases. The V gene's germline CDR1 is SNHLY and CDR2 FYNNEI. This CDR3 is 15 amino acids long. This CDR3 reads CASSLGPGDPLGYTF. The sequenced part of the CDR3 DNA is TGTGCCAGCAGTCTCGGGCCAGGGGATCCACTTGGC.

This clone was counted at least ten times. The CDR3 end falls 3 residues outside the read, so it is completed with the germline J gene. This rearrangement joins TRBV2 to TRBJ2-7; no clear D gene. This CDR3 is built from 12 residues. Deletions cut 4 bases from V and 1 base from J, with 5 bases between. Germline CDR1 SNHLY, CDR2 FYNNEI. CDR3 sequence reads: CASSGHSYEQYF. Incomplete CDR3 DNA: TGTGCCAGCAGTGGACATTCCTACGAG.

This clone came up many times. The read is 3 residues too short to cover the CDR3 end, so that end is filled in from the germline J gene. The V gene is TRBV13, the J gene TRBJ2-5; possibly TRBD1 for D (6 bases). The CDR3 runs to 14 residues. CDR1 and CDR2 from the germline V gene are PRHDT and FYEKMQ (reference sequence). Trimming removed 6 bases at V and 6 bases at J, with 17 bases between. The CDR3 is CASSQGVWGQTQYF. The CDR3 bases that were read are TGTGCCAGCAGTCAAGGGGTCTGGGGGCAGACC.

Regarding this clone: Read data end 3 residues before the CDR3 end; the end is taken from the germline J gene. The rearrangement links TRBV7-9 to TRBJ2-4; 8 nucleotides agree with TRBD2. From germline, CDR1 is SEHNR and CDR2 FQNEAQ (reference sequence). The CDR3 is made up of 14 amino acids. V was pared by 3 bases and J by 3 bases, with 1 base of the junction left unmatched. This CDR3 reads CASSFGGDKNIQYF. Partial CDR3 DNA: TGTGCCAGCAGCTTCGGGGGGGACAAAAACATT.